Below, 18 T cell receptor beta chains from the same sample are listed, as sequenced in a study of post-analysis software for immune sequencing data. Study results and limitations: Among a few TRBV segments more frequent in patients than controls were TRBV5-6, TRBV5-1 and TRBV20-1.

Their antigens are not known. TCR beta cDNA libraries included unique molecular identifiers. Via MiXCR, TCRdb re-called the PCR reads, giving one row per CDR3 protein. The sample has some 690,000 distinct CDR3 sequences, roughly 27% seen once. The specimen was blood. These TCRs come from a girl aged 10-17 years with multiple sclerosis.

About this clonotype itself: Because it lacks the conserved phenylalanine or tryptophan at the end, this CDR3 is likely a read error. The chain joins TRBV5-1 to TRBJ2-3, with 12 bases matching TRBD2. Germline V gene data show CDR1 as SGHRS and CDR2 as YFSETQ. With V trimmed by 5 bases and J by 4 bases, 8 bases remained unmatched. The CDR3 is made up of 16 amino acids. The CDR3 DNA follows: TGCGCCAGCAGGTCCACGACTAGCGGGAGATCAGATACGCAGTATTCT. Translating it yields CASRSTTSGRSDTQYS.

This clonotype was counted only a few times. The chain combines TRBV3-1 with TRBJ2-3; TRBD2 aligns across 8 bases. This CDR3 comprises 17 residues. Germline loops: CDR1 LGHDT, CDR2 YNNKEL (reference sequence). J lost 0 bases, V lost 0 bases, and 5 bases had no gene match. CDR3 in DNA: TGTGCCAGCAGCCAAGACGGGGGGGGGATTAGCACAGATACGCAGTATTTT. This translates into CASSQDGGGISTDTQYF.

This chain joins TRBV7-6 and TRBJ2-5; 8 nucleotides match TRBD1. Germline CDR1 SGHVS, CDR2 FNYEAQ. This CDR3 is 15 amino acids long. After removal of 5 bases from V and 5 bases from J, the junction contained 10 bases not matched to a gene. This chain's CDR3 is CASSRGQGLSETQYF. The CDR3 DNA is TGTGCCAGCAGCCGAGGACAGGGCCTTTCGGAGACCCAGTACTTC.

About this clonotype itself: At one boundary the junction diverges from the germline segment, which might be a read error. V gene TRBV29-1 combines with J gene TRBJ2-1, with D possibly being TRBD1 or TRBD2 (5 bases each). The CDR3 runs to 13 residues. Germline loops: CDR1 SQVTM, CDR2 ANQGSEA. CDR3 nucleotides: TGCAGCGCTGAACTAACTTGGGGGAATGAGCAGTTCTTC. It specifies CSAELTWGNEQFF.

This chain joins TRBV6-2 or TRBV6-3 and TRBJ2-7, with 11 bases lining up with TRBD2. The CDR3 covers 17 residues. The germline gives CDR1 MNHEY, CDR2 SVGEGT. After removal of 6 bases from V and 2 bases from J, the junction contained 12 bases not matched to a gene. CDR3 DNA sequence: TGTGCCAGCAGGCCGTTCGAGGGACTAGCGGCCACCTACGAGCAGTACTTC. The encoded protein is CASRPFEGLAATYEQYF.

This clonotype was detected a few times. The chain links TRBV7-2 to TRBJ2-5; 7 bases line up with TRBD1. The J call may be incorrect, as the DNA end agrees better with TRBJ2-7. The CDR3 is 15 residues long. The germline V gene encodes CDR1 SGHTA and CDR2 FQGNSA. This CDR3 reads CASSGTVGVQYEQYF. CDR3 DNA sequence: TGTGCCAGCAGCGGGACAGTGGGAGTCCAGTACGAGCAGTACTTC.

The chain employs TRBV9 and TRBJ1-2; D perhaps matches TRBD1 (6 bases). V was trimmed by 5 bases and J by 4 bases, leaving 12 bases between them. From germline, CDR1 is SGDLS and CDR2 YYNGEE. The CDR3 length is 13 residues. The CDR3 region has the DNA TGTGCCAGCAGTGGGACAAGGGGCTATGGCTACACCTTC. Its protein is CASSGTRGYGYTF.

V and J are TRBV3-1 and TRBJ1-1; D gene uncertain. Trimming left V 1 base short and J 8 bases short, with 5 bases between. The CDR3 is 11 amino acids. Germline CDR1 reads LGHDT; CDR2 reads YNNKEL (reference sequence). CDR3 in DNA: TGTGCCAGCAGCCAAGGGTGGGAAGCTTTCTTT. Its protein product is CASSQGWEAFF. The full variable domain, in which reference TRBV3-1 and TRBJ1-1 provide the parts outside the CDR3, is DTAVSQTPKYLVTQMGNDKSIKCEQNLGHDTMYWYKQDSKKFLKIMFSYNNKELIINETVPNRFSPKSPDKAHLNLHINSLELGDSAVYFCASSQGWEAFFGQGTRLTVV.

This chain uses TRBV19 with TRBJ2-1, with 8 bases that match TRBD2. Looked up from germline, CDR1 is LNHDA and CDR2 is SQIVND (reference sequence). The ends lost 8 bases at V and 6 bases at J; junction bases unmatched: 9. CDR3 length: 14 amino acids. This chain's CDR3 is CASQKREHPNEQFF. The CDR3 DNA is TGTGCCAGTCAAAAGCGGGAGCATCCCAATGAGCAGTTCTTC.

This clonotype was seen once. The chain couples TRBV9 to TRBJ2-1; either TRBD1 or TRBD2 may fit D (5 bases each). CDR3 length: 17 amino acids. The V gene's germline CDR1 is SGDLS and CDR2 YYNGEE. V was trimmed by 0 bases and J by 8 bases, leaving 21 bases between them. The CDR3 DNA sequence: TGTGCCAGCAGCGTAGGGTTGGGACGGGGAACTTCGGATGAGCAGTTCTTC. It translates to CASSVGLGRGTSDEQFF.

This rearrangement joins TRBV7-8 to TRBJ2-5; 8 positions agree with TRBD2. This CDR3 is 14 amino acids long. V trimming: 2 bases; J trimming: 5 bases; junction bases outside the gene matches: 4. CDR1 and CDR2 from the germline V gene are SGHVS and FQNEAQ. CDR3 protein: CASSLIGGEETQYF. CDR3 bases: TGTGCCAGCAGCTTAATCGGGGGGGAGGAGACCCAGTACTTC.

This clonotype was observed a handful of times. CDR3 coding DNA: TGCGCCAGCAGCCGACCGACGACAGGGCTGGATGGCTACACCTTC. This gives the protein CASSRPTTGLDGYTF. The chain combines TRBV5-1 with TRBJ1-2; 7 nucleotides agree with TRBD1. V dropped 4 bases and J dropped 6; count of bases not matched to a gene: 12. Germline V CDR1 and CDR2: SGHRS, YFSETQ. The CDR3 has 15 amino acids.

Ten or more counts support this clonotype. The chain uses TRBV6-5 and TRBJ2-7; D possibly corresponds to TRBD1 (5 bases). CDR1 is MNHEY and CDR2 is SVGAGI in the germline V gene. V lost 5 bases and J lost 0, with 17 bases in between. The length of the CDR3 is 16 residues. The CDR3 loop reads CASSPSAGRLSYEQYF. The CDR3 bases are TGTGCCAGCAGTCCGTCGGCAGGGCGCCTCTCCTACGAGCAGTACTTC.

CDR3 protein: CSARPNRNSPLHF. In DNA, the CDR3 is TGCAGTGCTAGACCAAACAGGAATTCACCCCTCCACTTT. The J gene is TRBJ1-6, the V gene TRBV20-1, with D maybe TRBD1 (5 bases). Germline CDR1 DFQATT, CDR2 SNEGSKA (reference sequence). The CDR3 loop spans 13 amino acids. V dropped 2 bases and J dropped 7 bases, with 9 bases sitting between them.

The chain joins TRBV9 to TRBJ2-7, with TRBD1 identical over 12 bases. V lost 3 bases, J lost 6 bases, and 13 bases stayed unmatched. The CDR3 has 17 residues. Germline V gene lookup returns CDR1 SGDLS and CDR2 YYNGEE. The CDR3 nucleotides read TGTGCCAGCAGCGCGAGACCTGGGACAGGGGGCTCGGGCGAGCAGTACTTC. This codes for CASSARPGTGGSGEQYF.

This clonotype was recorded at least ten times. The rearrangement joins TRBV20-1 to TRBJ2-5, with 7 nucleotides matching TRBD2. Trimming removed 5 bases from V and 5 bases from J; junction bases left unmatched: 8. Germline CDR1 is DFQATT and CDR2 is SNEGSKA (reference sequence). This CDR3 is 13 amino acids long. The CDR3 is CSAARGIAETQYF. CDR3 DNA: TGCAGTGCTGCGCGGGGGATTGCGGAGACCCAGTACTTC.

CDR3 protein: CASSLTSGAGWETQYF. Written as DNA, the CDR3 is TGTGCCAGCAGCCTTACTAGCGGGGCAGGGTGGGAGACCCAGTACTTC. V usage is TRBV11-2 and J usage is TRBJ2-7, with 10 bases aligning to TRBD2. Near its end, the DNA agrees better with TRBJ2-5, so the J call may be wrong. The CDR3 is made up of 16 amino acids. In germline, CDR1 is SGHAT, CDR2 FQNNGV.

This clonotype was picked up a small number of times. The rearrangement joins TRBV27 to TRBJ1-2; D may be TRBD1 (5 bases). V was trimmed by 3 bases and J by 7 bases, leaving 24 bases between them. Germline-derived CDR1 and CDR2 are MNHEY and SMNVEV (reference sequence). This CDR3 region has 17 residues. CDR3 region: CASSLASAGPAGIGYTF. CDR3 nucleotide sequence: TGTGCCAGCAGTTTGGCTTCTGCGGGGCCCGCGGGGATTGGCTACACCTTC.